The sequence of this T cell receptor (beta chain) was determined in a study of Tregs in tolerant kidney transplant recipients. Here immunoSEQ multiplex PCR was the method, and the copy in TCRdb shows in-frame clones only, minus some. The data show approximately 93,000 clones, with more than 85% seen just once and 0.46% held by the top ten. Germline V gives CDR1 SGHDT, CDR2 YYEEEE. V lost 3 bases and J lost 0, with 13 bases in between. The CDR3 has 17 amino acids. This chain connects TRBV5-6 to TRBJ1-6; no reliable D call. Sample: CD4+ T cells from blood, taken before the transplant. This clonotype was sampled from a human donor who received a combined kidney and bone marrow transplant. The CDR3 is CASSYRRASSYNSPLHF. CDR3 bases: TGTGCCAGCAGCTATCGGCGGGCGAGCTCCTATAATTCACCCCTCCACTTT. Full variable domain (outside the CDR3, taken from reference TRBV5-6 and TRBJ1-6): DAGVTQSPTHLIKTRGQQVTLRCSPKSGHDTVSWYQQALGQGPQFIFQYYEEEERQRGNFPDRFSGHQFPNYSSELNVNALLLGDSALYLCASSYRRASSYNSPLHFGNGTRLTVT.